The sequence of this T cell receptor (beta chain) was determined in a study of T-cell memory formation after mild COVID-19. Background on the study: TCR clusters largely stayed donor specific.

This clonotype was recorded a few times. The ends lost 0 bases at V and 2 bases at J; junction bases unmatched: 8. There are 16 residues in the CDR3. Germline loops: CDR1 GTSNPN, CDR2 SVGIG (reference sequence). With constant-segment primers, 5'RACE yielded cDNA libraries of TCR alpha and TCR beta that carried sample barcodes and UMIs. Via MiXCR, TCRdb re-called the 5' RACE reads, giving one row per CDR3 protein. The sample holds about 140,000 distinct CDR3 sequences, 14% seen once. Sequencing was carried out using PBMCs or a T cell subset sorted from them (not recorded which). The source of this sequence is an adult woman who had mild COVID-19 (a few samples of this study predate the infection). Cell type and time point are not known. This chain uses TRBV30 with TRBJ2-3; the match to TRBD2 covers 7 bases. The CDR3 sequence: CAWSVGASGLTDTQYF. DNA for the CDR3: TGTGCCTGGAGTGTCGGGGCTAGCGGACTCACAGATACGCAGTATTTT.